The T cell receptor beta chain under discussion was sequenced for a study of T cell responses to AZD1222 COVID-19 vaccine. The wider study: Combined were second doses at about 4 or about 12 weeks.

Notes on the study in general: Unmutated variant regions are reportedly the target of nearly half of TCRs that are spike-specific. Only six or seven AZD1222 recipients tested seropositive at baseline. The donor group comprised mostly white British people and more females; the analysis possibly underestimated clonal diversity.

The germline V gene encodes CDR1 MNHNY and CDR2 SVGAGI (reference sequence). This CDR3 comprises 15 residues. With 4 bases clipped from V and 1 base from J, the junction kept 3 bases outside the gene matches. Repertoires were generated with immunoSEQ multiplex PCR, while TCRdb's copy carries only in-frame clones and drops some. The data show 45,000 to 55,000 clones, with around 84% seen just once and more than 8.5% held by the top ten. To note about this clone: As yet, its antigen is unknown.

The clonotype was recovered from an adult in good health. The starting material was peripheral blood, obtained on day 0 of AZD1222 vaccination. The rearrangement links TRBV6-6 to TRBJ2-2; 7 bases line up with TRBD1. CDR3 region: CASSFSGGNTGELFF. In DNA, the CDR3 is TGTGCCAGCAGTTTTTCAGGGGGGAACACCGGGGAGCTGTTTTTT.